These 8 T cell receptor beta chains share one sample of origin, sequenced in a study of shared clonotypes between healthy human individuals. Assay: immunoSEQ multiplex PCR; the TCRdb copy retains only in-frame clones and omits some. This table holds approximately 600,000 clones, 85% to 95% found once. Naive CD8 isolation took CD45RO-negative cells positively selected for CCR7 and excluded terminally differentiated effector memory CD45RA+ cells. Sequenced input: naive CD8+ T cells sorted from blood. The receptors were sampled from a woman in her 30s in good health.

As concerns this clone: The same CDR3 arises from other DNA sequences in this sample as well. This rearrangement joins TRBV27 to TRBJ1-1; D is ambiguous. Trimming took 3 bases from V and 1 from J, leaving 9 bases between them. CDR1 MNHEY and CDR2 SMNVEV come from the germline V gene (reference sequence). This CDR3 region has 14 residues. CDR3 amino acids: CASSFGAGNTEAFF. In nucleotides, the CDR3 is TGTGCCAGCAGTTTTGGTGCAGGGAACACTGAAGCTTTCTTT.

The chain employs TRBV4-1 and TRBJ2-7; D is ambiguous. The germline gives CDR1 MGHRA, CDR2 YSYEKL. V lost 5 bases and J lost 0, with 8 bases in between. This CDR3 has 13 amino acids. In nucleotides, the CDR3 is TGCGCCAGCAGCTCAGGCCCCTCCTACGAGCAGTACTTC. This translates into CASSSGPSYEQYF.

The chain combines TRBV6-5 with TRBJ2-1; no clear D. V was clipped by 5 bases and J by 7 bases, with 15 bases between them. The germline CDR1 and CDR2 sequences are MNHEY and SVGAGI. This CDR3 has 14 amino acids. CDR3 bases: TGTGCCAGCAGTCAAACTGCACGGATAAATGAGCAGTTCTTC. Residues: CASSQTARINEQFF.

Concerning this clone: This same CDR3 is encoded by further DNA sequences in the sample. The chain is built from TRBV27 and TRBJ2-7; perhaps TRBD1 as D (6 bases). V lost 5 bases and J lost 3, with 8 bases in between. CDR1 and CDR2 (germline): MNHEY, SMNVEV (reference sequence). The CDR3 loop spans 12 amino acids. CDR3 residues: CASSPTGYEQYF. CDR3 nucleotides: TGTGCCAGCAGTCCGACAGGCTACGAGCAGTACTTC.

This clone was recorded only once. This chain joins TRBV6-4 and TRBJ2-1; 9 nucleotides match TRBD2. This CDR3 spans 14 amino acids. CDR1 is MRHNA and CDR2 is SNTAGT in the germline V gene. V lost 3 bases to trimming and J lost 4 bases; unmatched junction nucleotides: 1. CDR3 nucleotides: TGTGCCAGCAGTGAGCTAGCGGGGTACAATGAGCAGTTCTTC. This codes for CASSELAGYNEQFF.

In regard to this clone: At one end, the junction sequence differs from germline, possibly due to a read error. This chain joins TRBV6-5 and TRBJ1-2, with 8 bases fitting TRBD1. Germline V gives CDR1 MNHEY, CDR2 SVGAGI. The length of the CDR3 is 11 residues. CDR3 region: CASSSQGEGSF. CDR3 coding DNA: TGTGCCAGCAGCTCACAGGGGGAGGGGTCCTTC.

V and J are TRBV7-9 and TRBJ2-7, with D unclear. CDR3 length: 11 residues. The germline V and J ends were trimmed by 2 bases and 5 bases, with 4 bases remaining between them. Germline V lookup: CDR1 SEHNR, CDR2 FQNEAQ (reference sequence). In nucleotides, the CDR3 is TGTGCCAGCAGCTTAATGGACGAGCAGTACTTC. As protein: CASSLMDEQYF. Full variable domain (outside the CDR3, taken from reference TRBV7-9 and TRBJ2-7): DTGVSQNPRHKITKRGQNVTFRCDPISEHNRLYWYRQTLGQGPEFLTYFQNEAQLEKSRLLSDRFSAERPKGSFSTLEIQRTEQGDSAMYLCASSLMDEQYFGPGTRLTVT.

The chain recombines TRBV7-9 with TRBJ2-5; D might be TRBD2 (5 bases). The closer fit of TRBJ2-7 to the DNA end suggests the J call may be wrong. This CDR3 comprises 15 residues. The germline V gene encodes CDR1 SEHNR and CDR2 FQNEAQ (reference sequence). The CDR3 here is CASSLLFGNAYEQYF. DNA for the CDR3: TGTGCCAGCAGCTTGCTCTTCGGGAACGCCTACGAGCAGTACTTC.